This TCR beta chain was identified during a study of OX40 agonist ivuxolimab in advanced cancers. CDR3 length: 16 residues. CDR1 MNHNS and CDR2 SASEGT come from the germline V gene. V was clipped by 3 bases and J by 4 bases, with 19 bases between them. The repertoire was sequenced with immunoSEQ multiplex PCR; TCRdb's copy has only in-frame clones and lacks some. In the table there are around 65,000 clones, 87% of which are singletons. Sequenced material: CD4+ or CD8+ T cells sorted from blood, taken in a trial of the OX40 agonist ivuxolimab. This receptor was identified in an adult with an advanced solid tumor such as melanoma, head and neck, liver or kidney cancer. This sequence joins TRBV6-1 and TRBJ2-7; D possibly corresponds to TRBD1 (5 bases). The CDR3 sequence: CASSDRSGSQFYEQYF. In DNA, the CDR3 is TGTGCCAGCAGTGATAGATCAGGGTCCCAGTTTTACGAGCAGTACTTC.